Shown below are 8 T cell receptor beta chains from a single sample sequenced in a study of metastatic and nonmetastatic thyroid tumors. TCRdb re-analyzed the PCR reads using MiXCR. There are 40,000 to 50,000 clones in the sample; over 10% occur only once, and 7% to 9.5% lies in the top ten. Thyroid surgery was preceded by no treatment in any patient. Sequencing was done on a sample of blood. These receptors were collected from a male donor with papillary thyroid cancer or a benign thyroid nodule (not recorded which). Some clones in this sample may be carry-over from other donors' samples.

This clone was seen at least ten times. The V gene is TRBV6-1, the J gene TRBJ1-3; D perhaps matches TRBD1 (5 bases). The CDR3 consists of 14 residues. Germline V CDR1 and CDR2: MNHNS, SASEGT. Trimming removed 10 bases from V and 4 bases from J, with 17 bases in between. The CDR3 DNA follows: TGTGCCACCCGGGACGTTAAAAAAGGAAACACCATATATTTT. Translated, it gives CATRDVKKGNTIYF.

This clone was counted between two and nine times. CDR3 protein: CASSQSGAAGKLFF. The CDR3, as DNA: TGTGCCAGCAGTCAATCGGGGGCAGCGGGAAAACTGTTTTTT. The chain combines TRBV6-1 with TRBJ1-4, with a tentative D call TRBD1 (6 bases). Germline V gene sequence: CDR1 MNHNS, CDR2 SASEGT. Trimming stripped 5 bases from V and 10 bases from J, with 17 bases between. The CDR3 sequence is 14 residues long.

The J gene is TRBJ2-3, the V gene TRBV4-2; a weak D match, TRBD1 (5 bases). Per germline, CDR1 LGHNA and CDR2 YNFKEQ. The CDR3 is made up of 16 amino acids. Between the trimmed V and J ends, which lost 0 bases and 0 bases, there was a span of 10 bases. The CDR3 here is CASSQDGQGSTDTQYF. CDR3 sequence (DNA): TGTGCCAGCAGCCAAGATGGGCAGGGAAGCACAGATACGCAGTATTTT.

This clone appeared a few times. This may be a read error, as it is one base from a much larger clone. The chain links TRBV29-1 to TRBJ1-5; TRBD1 matches 8 bases. The V segment lost 7 bases and the J segment 8 bases; nucleotides outside the gene matches: 10. This CDR3 region has 13 residues. The germline CDR1 and CDR2 sequences are SQVTM and ANQGSEA. The CDR3 nucleotides read TGCAGCGCCTCCGGACAGGGTGGTAAGCCCCAGCATTTT. Its protein is CSASGQGGKPQHF.

About this clone: The junction does not match germline at one end; this may be a read error. The chain uses TRBV9 and TRBJ2-3; 8 nucleotides line up with TRBD2. The CDR3 is 16 residues long. The germline V gene encodes CDR1 SGDLS and CDR2 YYNGEE. CDR3 loop: CANSPSGGRRVDTQYF. The CDR3 nucleotides read TGTGCCAACAGCCCCTCCGGCGGGAGGAGAGTAGATACGCAGTATTTT.

J is TRBJ2-7 and V is TRBV4-3; 8 nucleotides match TRBD2. This CDR3 has 17 residues. The V gene end was trimmed by 0 bases and the J gene end by 5 bases; junction bases not matched to a gene: 12. The germline gives CDR1 LGHNA, CDR2 YSLEER. This chain's CDR3 is CASSQDPAAGVIDEQYF. Here the CDR3 DNA reads TGCGCCAGCAGCCAAGATCCGGCAGCGGGAGTTATCGACGAGCAGTACTTC.

The sample holds many counts of this clone. The chain joins TRBV5-1 to TRBJ2-3, with D perhaps being TRBD1 or TRBD2 (5 bases each). Trimming removed 4 bases from V and 6 bases from J, with 15 bases in between. From germline, CDR1 is SGHRS and CDR2 YFSETQ. The CDR3 contains 14 residues. The CDR3 region has the DNA TGCGCCAGCAGCCCGGGGACCCCCTACGATACGCAGTATTTT. Its translation: CASSPGTPYDTQYF.

V usage is TRBV4-3 and J usage is TRBJ1-3; D gene uncertain. This CDR3 is 16 amino acids long. The V gene's germline CDR1 is LGHNA and CDR2 YSLEER. V was trimmed by 0 bases and J by 2 bases, leaving 11 bases between them. The CDR3 here is CASSQDRSGTGNTIYF. The CDR3 bases are TGCGCCAGCAGCCAAGATCGATCGGGGACTGGAAACACCATATATTTT.